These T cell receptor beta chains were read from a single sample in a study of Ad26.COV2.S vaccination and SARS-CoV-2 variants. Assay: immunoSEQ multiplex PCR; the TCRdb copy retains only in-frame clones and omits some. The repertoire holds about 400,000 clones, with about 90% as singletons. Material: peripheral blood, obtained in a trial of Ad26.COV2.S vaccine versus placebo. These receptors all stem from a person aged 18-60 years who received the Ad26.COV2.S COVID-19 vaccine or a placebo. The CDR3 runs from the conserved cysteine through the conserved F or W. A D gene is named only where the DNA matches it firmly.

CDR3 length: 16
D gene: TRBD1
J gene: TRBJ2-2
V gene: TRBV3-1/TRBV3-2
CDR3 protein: CASSPPGQGVIGELFF
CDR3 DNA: TGTGCCAGCAGCCCACCGGGACAGGGGGTTATCGGGGAGCTGTTTTTT

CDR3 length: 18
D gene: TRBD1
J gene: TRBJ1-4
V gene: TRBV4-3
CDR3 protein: CASSQDPPGGQGGEKLFF
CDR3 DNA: TGCGCCAGCAGCCAAGACCCTCCGGGGGGACAGGGCGGTGAAAAACTGTTTTTT

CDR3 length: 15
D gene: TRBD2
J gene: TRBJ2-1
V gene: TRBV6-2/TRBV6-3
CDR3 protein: CASSYSRGGWNEQFF
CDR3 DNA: TGTGCCAGCAGTTACTCTCGGGGGGGCTGGAATGAGCAGTTCTTC

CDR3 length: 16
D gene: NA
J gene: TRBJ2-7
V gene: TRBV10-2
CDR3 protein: CASSEFHGRWPYEQYF
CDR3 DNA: TGCGCCAGCAGTGAGTTTCACGGCAGGTGGCCTTACGAGCAGTACTTC

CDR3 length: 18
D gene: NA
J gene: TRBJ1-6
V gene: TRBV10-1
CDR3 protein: CASRQIGQFSSYNSPLHF
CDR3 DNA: TGCGCCAGCAGACAAATCGGACAGTTTAGCTCCTATAATTCACCCCTCCACTTT

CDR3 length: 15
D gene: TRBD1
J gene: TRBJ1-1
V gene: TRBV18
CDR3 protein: CASSPRGQGWSEAFF
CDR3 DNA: TGTGCCAGCTCACCCAGAGGACAGGGTTGGAGTGAAGCTTTCTTT

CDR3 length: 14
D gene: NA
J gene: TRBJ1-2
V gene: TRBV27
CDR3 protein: CASSHQPGHYGYTF
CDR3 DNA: TGTGCCAGCAGTCACCAACCGGGACACTATGGCTACACCTTC

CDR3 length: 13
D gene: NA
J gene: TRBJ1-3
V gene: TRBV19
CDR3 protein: CASSILSGNTIYF
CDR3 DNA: TGTGCCAGTAGTATACTGTCTGGAAACACCATATATTTT

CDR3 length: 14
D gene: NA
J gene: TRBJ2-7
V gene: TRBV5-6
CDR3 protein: CASSLDTEFYEQYF
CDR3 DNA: TGTGCCAGCAGCTTGGATACAGAATTCTACGAGCAGTACTTC

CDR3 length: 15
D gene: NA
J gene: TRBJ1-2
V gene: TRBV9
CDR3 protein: CASSVRVTINYGYTF
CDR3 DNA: TGTGCCAGCAGCGTAAGGGTCACAATTAACTATGGCTACACCTTC

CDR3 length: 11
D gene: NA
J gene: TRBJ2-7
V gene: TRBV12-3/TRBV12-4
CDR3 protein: CASSFGYEQYF
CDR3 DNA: TGTGCCAGCAGTTTTGGGTACGAGCAGTACTTC

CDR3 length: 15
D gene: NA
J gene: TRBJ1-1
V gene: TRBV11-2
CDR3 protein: CASSLSQGQNTEAFF
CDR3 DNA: TGTGCCAGCAGCTTGAGCCAGGGCCAGAACACTGAAGCTTTCTTT

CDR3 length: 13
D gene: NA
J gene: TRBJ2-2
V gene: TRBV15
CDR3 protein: CATSGGRGGELFF
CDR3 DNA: TGTGCCACCAGCGGCGGTCGGGGTGGGGAGCTGTTTTTT

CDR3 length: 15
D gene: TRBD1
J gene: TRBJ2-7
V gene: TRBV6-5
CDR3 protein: CASSRPGQTNYEQYF
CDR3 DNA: TGTGCCAGCAGCCGGCCGGGACAGACTAACTACGAGCAGTACTTC

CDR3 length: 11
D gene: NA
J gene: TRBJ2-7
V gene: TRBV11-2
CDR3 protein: CASSLSHEQYF
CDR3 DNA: TGTGCCAGCAGCTTAAGTCACGAGCAGTACTTC

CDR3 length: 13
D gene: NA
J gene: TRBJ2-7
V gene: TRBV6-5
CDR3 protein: CASTSFVDDEQYF
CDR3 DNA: TGTGCCAGCACCTCCTTCGTAGATGACGAGCAGTACTTC

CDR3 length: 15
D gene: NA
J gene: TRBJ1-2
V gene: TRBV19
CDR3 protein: CASTPAGGRIYGYTF
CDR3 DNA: TGTGCCAGTACCCCAGCCGGGGGGCGGATTTATGGCTACACCTTC

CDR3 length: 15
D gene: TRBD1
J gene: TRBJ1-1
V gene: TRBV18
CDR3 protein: CASSPLGTGKSEAFF
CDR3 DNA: TGTGCCAGCTCACCACTCGGGACAGGGAAGTCTGAAGCTTTCTTT

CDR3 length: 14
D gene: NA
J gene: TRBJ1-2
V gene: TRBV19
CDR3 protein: CASSIWRGGYGYTF
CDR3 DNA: TGTGCCAGTAGTATCTGGAGGGGAGGTTATGGCTACACCTTC

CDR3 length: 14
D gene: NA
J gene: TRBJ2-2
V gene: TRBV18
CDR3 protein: CASSPAGNTGELFF
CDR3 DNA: TGTGCCAGCTCACCAGCGGGGAACACCGGGGAGCTGTTTTTT

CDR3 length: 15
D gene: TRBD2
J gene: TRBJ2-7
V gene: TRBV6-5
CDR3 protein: CASSLTSGGAYEQYF
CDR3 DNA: TGTGCCAGCAGCCTCACTAGCGGGGGGGCCTACGAGCAGTACTTC

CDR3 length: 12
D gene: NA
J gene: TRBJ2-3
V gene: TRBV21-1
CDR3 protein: CASSKAGNTQYF
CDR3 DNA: TGTGCCAGCAGCAAAGCCGGGAATACGCAGTATTTT

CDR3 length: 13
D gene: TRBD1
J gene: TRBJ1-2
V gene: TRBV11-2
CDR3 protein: CASSWDRARGYTF
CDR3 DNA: TGTGCCAGCAGCTGGGACAGGGCGAGGGGCTACACCTTC

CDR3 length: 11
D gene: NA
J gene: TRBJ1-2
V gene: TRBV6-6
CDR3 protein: CASSPGEHYTF
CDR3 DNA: TGTGCCAGCAGTCCTGGGGAACACTACACCTTC

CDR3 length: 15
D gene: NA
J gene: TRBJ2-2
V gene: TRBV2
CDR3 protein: CASSEVRGRTGELFF
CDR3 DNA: TGTGCCAGCAGTGAAGTACGGGGGCGAACCGGGGAGCTGTTTTTT

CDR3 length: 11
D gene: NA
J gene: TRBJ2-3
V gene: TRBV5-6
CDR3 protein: CASSLADTQYF
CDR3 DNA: TGTGCCAGCAGCTTGGCAGATACGCAGTATTTT

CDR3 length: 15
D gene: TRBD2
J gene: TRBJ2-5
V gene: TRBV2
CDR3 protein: CASSYRTSGVETQYF
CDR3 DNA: TGTGCCAGCAGTTATAGGACTAGCGGGGTTGAGACCCAGTACTTC

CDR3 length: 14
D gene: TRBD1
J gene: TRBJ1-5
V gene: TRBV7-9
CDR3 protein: CASSRTGGEQPQHF
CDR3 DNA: TGTGCCAGCAGCCGGACAGGGGGCGAGCAGCCCCAGCATTTT

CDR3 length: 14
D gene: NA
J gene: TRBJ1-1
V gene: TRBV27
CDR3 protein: CASSFPGPGAEAFF
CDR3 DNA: TGTGCCAGCAGTTTCCCGGGCCCAGGGGCTGAAGCTTTCTTT

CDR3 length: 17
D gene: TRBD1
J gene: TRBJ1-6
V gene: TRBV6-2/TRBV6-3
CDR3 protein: CASSRPGQRGYNSPLHF
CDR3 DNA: TGTGCCAGCAGTCGTCCGGGACAGCGAGGTTATAATTCACCCCTCCACTTT

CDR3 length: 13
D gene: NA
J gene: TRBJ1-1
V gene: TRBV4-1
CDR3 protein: CASSQSWDTEAFF
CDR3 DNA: TGCGCCAGCAGCCAATCATGGGACACTGAAGCTTTCTTT

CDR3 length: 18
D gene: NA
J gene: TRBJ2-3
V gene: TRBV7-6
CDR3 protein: CASSSVPVGTTSTDTQYF
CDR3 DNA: TGTGCCAGCAGCTCCGTCCCTGTCGGCACAACTAGCACAGATACGCAGTATTTT

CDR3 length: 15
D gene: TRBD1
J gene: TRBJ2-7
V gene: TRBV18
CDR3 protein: CASSPPDRVGYEQYF
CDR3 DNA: TGTGCCAGCTCACCCCCGGACAGGGTTGGGTACGAGCAGTACTTC

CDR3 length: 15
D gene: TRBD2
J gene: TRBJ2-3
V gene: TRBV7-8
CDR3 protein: CASSLTSGGTDTQYF
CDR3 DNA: TGTGCCAGCAGCTTAACTAGCGGGGGCACAGATACGCAGTATTTT

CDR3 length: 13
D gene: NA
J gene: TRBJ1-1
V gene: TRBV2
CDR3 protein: CASSREQDTEAFF
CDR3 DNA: TGTGCCAGCAGTCGGGAACAGGACACTGAAGCTTTCTTT

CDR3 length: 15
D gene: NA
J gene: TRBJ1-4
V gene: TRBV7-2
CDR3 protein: CASSLDWGWGEKLFF
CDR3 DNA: TGTGCCAGCAGCTTAGATTGGGGCTGGGGTGAAAAACTGTTTTTT

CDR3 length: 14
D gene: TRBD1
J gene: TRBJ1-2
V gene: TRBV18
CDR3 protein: CASSPMTGSNGYTF
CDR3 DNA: TGTGCCAGCTCACCTATGACAGGGTCTAATGGCTACACCTTC